The present T cell receptor (beta chain) was sequenced within a study of T cell responses to AZD1222 COVID-19 vaccine. Libraries were prepared by immunoSEQ multiplex PCR; TCRdb keeps only in-frame clonotypes and omits some of them. The sample contains approximately 110,000 clones, about nine tenths of which appear only once. Of note for this clone: Its antigen is undetermined.

Per germline, CDR1 SQVTM and CDR2 ANQGSEA. This CDR3 is built from 14 residues. Trimming removed 3 bases at V and 0 bases at J, with 11 bases between. Study results and limitations: Donors in the cohort were predominantly white British and more often female, and clonal diversity was possibly underestimated.

The V gene is TRBV29-1, the J gene TRBJ1-1, with a possible D match to TRBD1 (5 bases). Sequencing used peripheral blood, obtained on day 0 of AZD1222 vaccination. The receptor comes from an adult in good health. In DNA, the CDR3 is TGCAGCGTTGATAAATACAGGATGAACACTGAAGCTTTCTTT. Protein product: CSVDKYRMNTEAFF.